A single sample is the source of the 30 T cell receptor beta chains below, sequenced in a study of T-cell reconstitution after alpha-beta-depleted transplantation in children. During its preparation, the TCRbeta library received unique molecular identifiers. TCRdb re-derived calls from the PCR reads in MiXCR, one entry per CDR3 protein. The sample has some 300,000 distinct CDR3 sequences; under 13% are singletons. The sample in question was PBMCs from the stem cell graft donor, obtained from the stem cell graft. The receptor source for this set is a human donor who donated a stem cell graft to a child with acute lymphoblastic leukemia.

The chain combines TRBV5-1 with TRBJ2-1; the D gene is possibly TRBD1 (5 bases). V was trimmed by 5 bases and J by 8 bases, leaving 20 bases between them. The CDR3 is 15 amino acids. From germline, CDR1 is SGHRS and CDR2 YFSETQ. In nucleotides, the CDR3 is TGCGCCAGCAGTTCCGCTGGACACTCAGGCGATGAGCAGTTCTTC. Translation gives CASSSAGHSGDEQFF.

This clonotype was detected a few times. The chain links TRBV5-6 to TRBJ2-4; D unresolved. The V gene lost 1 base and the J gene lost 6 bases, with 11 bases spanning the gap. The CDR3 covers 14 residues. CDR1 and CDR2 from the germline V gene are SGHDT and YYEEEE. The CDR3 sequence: CASSLQSPGNIQYF. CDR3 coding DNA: TGTGCCAGCAGCTTGCAATCTCCGGGAAACATTCAGTACTTC.

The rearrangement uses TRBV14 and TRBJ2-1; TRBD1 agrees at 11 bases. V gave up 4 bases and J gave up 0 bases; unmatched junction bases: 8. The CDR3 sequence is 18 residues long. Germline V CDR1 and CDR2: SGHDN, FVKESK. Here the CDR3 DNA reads TGTGCCAGCAGCCCCTTCCCCGGGACAGGGGGCTCCTACAATGAGCAGTTCTTC. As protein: CASSPFPGTGGSYNEQFF.

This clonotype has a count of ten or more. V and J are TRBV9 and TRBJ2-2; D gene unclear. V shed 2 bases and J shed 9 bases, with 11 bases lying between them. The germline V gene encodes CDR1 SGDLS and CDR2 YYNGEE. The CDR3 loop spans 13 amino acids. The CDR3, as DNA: TGTGCCAGCAGCGTCCCGAGAGGCAGGGAGCTGTTTTTT. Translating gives CASSVPRGRELFF.

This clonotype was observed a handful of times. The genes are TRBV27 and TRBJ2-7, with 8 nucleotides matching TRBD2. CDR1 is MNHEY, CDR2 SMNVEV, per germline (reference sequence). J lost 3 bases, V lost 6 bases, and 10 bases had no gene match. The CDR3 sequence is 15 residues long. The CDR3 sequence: CASSQLGGTSYEQYF. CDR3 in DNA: TGTGCCAGCAGCCAACTGGGAGGGACTAGCTACGAGCAGTACTTC.

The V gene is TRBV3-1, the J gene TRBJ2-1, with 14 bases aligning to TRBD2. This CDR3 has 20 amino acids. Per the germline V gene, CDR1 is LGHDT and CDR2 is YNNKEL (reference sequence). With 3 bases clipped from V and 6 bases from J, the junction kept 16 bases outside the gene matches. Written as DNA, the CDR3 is TGTGCCAGCAGCCAGGGTAATCCGGGACTAGCGGGAGTTTTCTCCAATGAGCAGTTCTTC. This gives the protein CASSQGNPGLAGVFSNEQFF.

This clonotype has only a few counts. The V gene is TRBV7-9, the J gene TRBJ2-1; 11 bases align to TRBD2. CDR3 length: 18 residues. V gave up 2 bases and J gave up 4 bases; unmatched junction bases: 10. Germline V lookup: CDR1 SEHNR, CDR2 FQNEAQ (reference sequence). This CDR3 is CASSLRLSTSGEYNEQFF. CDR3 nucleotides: TGTGCCAGCAGCTTACGCCTCTCGACTAGCGGGGAGTACAATGAGCAGTTCTTC. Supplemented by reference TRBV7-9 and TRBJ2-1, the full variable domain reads DTGVSQNPRHKITKRGQNVTFRCDPISEHNRLYWYRQTLGQGPEFLTYFQNEAQLEKSRLLSDRFSAERPKGSFSTLEIQRTEQGDSAMYLCASSLRLSTSGEYNEQFFGPGTRLTVL.

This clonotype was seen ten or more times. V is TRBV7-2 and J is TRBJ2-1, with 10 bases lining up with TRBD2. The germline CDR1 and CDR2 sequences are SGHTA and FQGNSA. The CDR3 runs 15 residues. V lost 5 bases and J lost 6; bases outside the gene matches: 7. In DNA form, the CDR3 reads TGTGCCAGCAGCCTAAGCGGGAGGGCTAGCAATGAGCAGTTCTTC. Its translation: CASSLSGRASNEQFF.

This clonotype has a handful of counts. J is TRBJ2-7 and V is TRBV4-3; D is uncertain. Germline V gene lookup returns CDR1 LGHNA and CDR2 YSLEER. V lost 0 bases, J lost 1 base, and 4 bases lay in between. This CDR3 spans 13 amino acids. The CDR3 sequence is CASSQDWSYEQYF. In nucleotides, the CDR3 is TGCGCCAGCAGCCAAGATTGGTCCTACGAGCAGTACTTC.

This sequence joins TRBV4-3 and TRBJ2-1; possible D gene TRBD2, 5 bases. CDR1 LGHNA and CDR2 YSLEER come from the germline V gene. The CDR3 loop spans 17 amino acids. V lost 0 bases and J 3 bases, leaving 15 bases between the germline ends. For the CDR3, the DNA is TGCGCCAGCAGCCAAGAATTCGGAGGATTCGTCTACAATGAGCAGTTCTTC. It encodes CASSQEFGGFVYNEQFF.

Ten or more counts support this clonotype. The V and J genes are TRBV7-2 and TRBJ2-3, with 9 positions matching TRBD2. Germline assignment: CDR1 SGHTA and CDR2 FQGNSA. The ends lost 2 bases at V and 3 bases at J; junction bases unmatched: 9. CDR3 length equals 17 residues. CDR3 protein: CASSLNRPGLATDTQYF. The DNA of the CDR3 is TGTGCCAGCAGCTTAAATAGGCCGGGACTAGCAACAGATACGCAGTATTTT. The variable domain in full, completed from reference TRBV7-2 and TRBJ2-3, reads GAGVSQSPSNKVTEKGKDVELRCDPISGHTALYWYRQSLGQGLEFLIYFQGNSAPDKSGLPSDRFSAERTGGSVSTLTIQRTQQEDSAVYLCASSLNRPGLATDTQYFGPGTRLTVL.

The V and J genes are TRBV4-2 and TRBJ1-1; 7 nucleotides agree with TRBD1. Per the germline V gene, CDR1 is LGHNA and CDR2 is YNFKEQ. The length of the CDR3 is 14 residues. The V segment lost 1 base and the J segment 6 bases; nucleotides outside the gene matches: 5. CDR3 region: CASSQATGAAEAFF. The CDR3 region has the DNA TGTGCCAGCAGCCAAGCTACAGGGGCGGCTGAAGCTTTCTTT.

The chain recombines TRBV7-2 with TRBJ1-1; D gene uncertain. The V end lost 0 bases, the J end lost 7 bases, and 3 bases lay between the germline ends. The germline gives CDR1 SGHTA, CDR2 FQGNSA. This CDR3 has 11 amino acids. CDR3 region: CASSLASEAFF. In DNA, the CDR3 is TGTGCCAGCAGCTTAGCGAGTGAAGCTTTCTTT.

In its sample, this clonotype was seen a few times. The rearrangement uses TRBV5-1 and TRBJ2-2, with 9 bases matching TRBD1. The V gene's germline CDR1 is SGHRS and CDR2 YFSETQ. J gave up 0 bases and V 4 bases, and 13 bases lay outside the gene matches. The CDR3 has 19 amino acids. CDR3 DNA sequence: TGCGCCAGCAGCAAAATACAGGGGGCAGTCTCCTCGAACACCGGGGAGCTGTTTTTT. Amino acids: CASSKIQGAVSSNTGELFF.

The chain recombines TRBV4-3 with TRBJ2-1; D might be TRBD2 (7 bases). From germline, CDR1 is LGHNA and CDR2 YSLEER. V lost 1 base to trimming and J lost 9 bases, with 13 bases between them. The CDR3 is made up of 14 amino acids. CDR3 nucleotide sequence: TGCGCCAGCAGCCAAGTGGGCGGGGGCCCTGAGCAGTTCTTC. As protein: CASSQVGGGPEQFF.

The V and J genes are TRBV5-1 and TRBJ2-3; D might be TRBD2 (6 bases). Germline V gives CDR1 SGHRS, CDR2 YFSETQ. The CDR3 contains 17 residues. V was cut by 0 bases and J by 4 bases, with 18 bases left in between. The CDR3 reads CASSLAGQRVMADTQYF. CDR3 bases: TGCGCCAGCAGCTTGGCGGGCCAGCGGGTCATGGCAGATACGCAGTATTTT.

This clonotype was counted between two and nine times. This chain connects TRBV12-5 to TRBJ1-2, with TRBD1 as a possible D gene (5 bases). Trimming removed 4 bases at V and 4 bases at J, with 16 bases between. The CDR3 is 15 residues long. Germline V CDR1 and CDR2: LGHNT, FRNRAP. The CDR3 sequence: CASGSIRGNLYGYTF. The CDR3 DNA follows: TGTGCTAGTGGTTCTATCCGGGGGAATCTCTATGGCTACACCTTC. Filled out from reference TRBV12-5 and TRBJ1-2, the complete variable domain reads DARVTQTPRHKVTEMGQEVTMRCQPILGHNTVFWYRQTMMQGLELLAYFRNRAPLDDSGMPKDRFSAEMPDATLATLKIQPSEPRDSAVYFCASGSIRGNLYGYTFGSGTRLTVV.

This CDR3 reads CAISESLAGPITDTQYF. The CDR3 DNA sequence: TGTGCCATCAGTGAGTCCCTCGCAGGTCCTATCACAGATACGCAGTATTTT. The V and J genes are TRBV10-3 and TRBJ2-3; D gene unclear. V gave up 0 bases and J gave up 2 bases, with 15 bases separating them. This CDR3 comprises 17 residues. Germline V gene data show CDR1 as ENHRY and CDR2 as SYGVKD.

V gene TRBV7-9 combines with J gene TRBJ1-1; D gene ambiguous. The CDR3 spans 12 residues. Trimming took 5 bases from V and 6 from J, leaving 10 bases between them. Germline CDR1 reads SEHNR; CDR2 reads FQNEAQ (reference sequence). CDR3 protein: CASSPRGPEAFF. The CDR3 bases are TGTGCCAGCAGCCCCAGAGGCCCTGAAGCTTTCTTT.

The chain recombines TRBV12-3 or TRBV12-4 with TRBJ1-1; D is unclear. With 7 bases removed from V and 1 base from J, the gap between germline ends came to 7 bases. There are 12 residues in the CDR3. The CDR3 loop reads CASTLRNTEAFF. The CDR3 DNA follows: TGTGCCAGCACCCTCAGGAACACTGAAGCTTTCTTT.

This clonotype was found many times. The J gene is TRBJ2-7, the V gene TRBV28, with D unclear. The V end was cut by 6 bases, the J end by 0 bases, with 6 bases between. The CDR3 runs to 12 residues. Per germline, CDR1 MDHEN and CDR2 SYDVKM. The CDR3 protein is CASSFSSYEQYF. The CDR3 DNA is TGTGCCAGCAGCTTCAGCTCCTACGAGCAGTACTTC.

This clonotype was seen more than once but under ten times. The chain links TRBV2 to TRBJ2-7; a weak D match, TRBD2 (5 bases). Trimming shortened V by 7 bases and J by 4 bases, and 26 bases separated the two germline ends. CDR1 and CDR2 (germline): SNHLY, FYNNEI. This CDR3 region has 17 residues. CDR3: CASNRGSRNLSKYEQYF. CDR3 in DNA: TGTGCCAGCAATCGGGGTTCGCGGAACCTCTCAAAATACGAGCAGTACTTC.

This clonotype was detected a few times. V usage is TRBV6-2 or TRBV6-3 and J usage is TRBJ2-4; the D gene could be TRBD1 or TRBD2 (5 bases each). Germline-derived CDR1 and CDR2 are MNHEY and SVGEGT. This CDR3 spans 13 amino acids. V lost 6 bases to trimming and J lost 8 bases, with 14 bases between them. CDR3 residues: CASSLWMGDIQYF. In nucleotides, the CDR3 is TGTGCCAGCAGCCTTTGGATGGGGGACATTCAGTACTTC.

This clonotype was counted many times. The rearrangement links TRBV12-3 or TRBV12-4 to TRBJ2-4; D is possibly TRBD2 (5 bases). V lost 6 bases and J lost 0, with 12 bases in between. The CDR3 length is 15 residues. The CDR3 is CASSSIAGAKNIQYF. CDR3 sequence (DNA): TGTGCCAGCAGCTCCATTGCGGGAGCCAAAAACATTCAGTACTTC.

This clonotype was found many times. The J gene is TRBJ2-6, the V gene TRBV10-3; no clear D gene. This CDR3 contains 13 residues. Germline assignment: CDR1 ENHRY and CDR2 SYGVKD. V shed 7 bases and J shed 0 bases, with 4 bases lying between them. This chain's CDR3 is CAIKGSGANVLTF. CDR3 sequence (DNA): TGTGCCATCAAGGGCTCTGGGGCCAACGTCCTGACTTTC.

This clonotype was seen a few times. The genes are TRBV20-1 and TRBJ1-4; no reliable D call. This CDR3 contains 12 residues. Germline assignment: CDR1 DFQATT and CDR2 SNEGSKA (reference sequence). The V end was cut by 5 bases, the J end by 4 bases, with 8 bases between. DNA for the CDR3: TGCAGTGCTGAACAACTTAATGAAAAACTGTTTTTT. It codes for CSAEQLNEKLFF.

The CDR3 nucleotides read TGCAGTGCTAGGTGGAAACAGGGAGTCTACGAGCAGTACTTC. It encodes CSARWKQGVYEQYF. The rearrangement links TRBV20-1 to TRBJ2-7; maybe TRBD1 (6 bases). This CDR3 is 14 amino acids long. Germline lookup yields CDR1 DFQATT and CDR2 SNEGSKA (reference sequence). Trimming removed 3 bases at V and 3 bases at J, with 15 bases between.

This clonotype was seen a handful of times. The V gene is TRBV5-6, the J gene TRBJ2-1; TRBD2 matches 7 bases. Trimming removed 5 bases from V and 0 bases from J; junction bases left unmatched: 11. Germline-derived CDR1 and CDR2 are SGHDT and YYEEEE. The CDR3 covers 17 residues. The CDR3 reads CASSLPPRDYSYNEQFF. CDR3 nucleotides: TGTGCCAGCAGTCTGCCCCCCCGGGACTACTCCTACAATGAGCAGTTCTTC.

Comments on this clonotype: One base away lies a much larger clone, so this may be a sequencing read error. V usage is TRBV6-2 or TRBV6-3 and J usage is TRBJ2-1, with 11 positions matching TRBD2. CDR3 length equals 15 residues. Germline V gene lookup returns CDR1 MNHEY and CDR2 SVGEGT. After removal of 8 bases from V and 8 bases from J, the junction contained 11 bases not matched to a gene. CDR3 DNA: TGTGCCAGCGGTTTTACTAGCGGGAGAGTTGATGAGCAGTTCTTC. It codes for CASGFTSGRVDEQFF.

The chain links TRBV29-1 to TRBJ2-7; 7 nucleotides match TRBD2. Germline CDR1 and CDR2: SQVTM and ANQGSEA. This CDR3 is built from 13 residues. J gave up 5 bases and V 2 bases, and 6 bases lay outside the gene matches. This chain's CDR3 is CSVEIAGEDEQYF. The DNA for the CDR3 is TGCAGCGTTGAAATAGCGGGTGAGGACGAGCAGTACTTC.